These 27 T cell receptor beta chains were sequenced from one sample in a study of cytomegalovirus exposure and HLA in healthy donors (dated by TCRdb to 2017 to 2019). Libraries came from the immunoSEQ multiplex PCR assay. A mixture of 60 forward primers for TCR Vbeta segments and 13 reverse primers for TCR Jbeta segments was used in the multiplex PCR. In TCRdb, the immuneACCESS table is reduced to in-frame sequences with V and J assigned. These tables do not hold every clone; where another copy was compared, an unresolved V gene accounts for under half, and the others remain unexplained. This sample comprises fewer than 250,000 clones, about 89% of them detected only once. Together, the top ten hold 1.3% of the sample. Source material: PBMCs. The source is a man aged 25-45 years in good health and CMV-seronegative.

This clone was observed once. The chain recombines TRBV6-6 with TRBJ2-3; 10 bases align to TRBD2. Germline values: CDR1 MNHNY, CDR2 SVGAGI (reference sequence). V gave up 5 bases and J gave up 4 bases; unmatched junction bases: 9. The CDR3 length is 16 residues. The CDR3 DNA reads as TGTGCCAGCAGTGGATCACTAGCGGGATTGTCAGATACGCAGTATTTT. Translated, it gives CASSGSLAGLSDTQYF.

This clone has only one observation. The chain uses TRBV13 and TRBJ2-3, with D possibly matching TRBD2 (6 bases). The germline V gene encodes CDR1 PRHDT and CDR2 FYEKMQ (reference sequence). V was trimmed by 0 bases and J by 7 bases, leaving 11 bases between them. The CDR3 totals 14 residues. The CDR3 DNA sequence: TGTGCCAGCAGCTTAGGCAGTCGGGGGTATACGCAGTATTTT. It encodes CASSLGSRGYTQYF.

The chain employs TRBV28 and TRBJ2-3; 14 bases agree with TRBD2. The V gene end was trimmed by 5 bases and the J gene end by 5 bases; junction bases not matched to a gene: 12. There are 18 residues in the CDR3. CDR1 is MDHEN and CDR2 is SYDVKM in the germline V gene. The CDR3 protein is CASSPANTGTSGGDTQYF. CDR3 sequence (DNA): TGTGCCAGCAGTCCAGCCAACACCGGGACTAGCGGGGGAGATACGCAGTATTTT.

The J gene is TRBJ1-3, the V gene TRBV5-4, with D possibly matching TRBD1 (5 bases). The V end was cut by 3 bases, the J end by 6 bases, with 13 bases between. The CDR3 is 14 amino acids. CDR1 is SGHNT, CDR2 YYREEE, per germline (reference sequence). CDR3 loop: CASSSRDRLNTIYF. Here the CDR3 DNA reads TGTGCCAGCAGCTCCCGCGACAGACTAAACACCATATATTTT.

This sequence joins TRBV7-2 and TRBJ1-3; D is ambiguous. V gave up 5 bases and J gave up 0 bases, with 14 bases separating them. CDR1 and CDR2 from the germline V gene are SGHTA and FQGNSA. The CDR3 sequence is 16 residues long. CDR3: CASSHTPSISGNTIYF. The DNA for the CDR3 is TGTGCCAGCAGCCATACGCCGTCTATCTCTGGAAACACCATATATTTT.

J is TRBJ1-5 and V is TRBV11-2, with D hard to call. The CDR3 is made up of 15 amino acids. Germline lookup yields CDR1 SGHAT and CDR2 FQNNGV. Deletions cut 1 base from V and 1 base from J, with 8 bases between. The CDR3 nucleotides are TGTGCCAGCAGCTTAGGAGTCAGGAGCAATCAGCCCCAGCATTTT. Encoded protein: CASSLGVRSNQPQHF.

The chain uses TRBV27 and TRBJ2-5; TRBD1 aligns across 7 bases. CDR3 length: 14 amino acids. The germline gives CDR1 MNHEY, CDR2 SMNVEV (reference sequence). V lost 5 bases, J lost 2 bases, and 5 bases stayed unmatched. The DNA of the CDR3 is TGTGCCAGCAGTCCGCCGGGACAGCAAGAGACCCAGTACTTC. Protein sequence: CASSPPGQQETQYF.

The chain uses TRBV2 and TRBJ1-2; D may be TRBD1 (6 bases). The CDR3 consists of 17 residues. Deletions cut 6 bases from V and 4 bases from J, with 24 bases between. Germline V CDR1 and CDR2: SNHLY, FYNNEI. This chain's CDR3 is CASRWIRTVSVVYGYTF. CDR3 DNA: TGTGCCAGCAGGTGGATTAGGACAGTCTCGGTTGTCTATGGCTACACCTTC.

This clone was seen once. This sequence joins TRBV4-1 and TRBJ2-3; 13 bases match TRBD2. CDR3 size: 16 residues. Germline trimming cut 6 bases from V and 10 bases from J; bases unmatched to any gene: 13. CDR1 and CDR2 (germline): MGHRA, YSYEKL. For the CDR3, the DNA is TGCGCCAGCAGGCCAGGGACTAGCGGGGAACAGGGGCCGCAGTATTTT. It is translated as CASRPGTSGEQGPQYF.

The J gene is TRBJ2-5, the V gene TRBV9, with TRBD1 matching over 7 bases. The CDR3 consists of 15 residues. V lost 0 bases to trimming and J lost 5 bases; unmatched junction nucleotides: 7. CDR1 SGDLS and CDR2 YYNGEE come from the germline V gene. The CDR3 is CASSVASRGFETQYF. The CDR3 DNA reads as TGTGCCAGCAGCGTAGCAAGCAGGGGGTTTGAGACCCAGTACTTC.

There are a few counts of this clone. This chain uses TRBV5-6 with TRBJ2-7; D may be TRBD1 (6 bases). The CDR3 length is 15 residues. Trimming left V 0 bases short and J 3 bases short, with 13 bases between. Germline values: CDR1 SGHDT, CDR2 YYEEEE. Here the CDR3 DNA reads TGTGCCAGCAGCTTGGAGAATAAAGGGGGCTACGAGCAGTACTTC. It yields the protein CASSLENKGGYEQYF.

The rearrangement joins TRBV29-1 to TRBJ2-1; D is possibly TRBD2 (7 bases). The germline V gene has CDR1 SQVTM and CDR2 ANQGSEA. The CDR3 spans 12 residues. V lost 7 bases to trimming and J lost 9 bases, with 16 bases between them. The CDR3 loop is CSGGRGGGEQFF. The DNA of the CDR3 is TGCAGCGGGGGGAGGGGGGGCGGTGAGCAGTTCTTC.

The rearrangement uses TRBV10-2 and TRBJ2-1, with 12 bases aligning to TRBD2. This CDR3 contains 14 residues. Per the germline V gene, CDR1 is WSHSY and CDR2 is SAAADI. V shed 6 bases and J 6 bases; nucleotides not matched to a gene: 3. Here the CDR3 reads CASRRTSGANEQFF. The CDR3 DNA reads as TGCGCCAGCAGGCGGACTAGCGGGGCCAATGAGCAGTTCTTC.

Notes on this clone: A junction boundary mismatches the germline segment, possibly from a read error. The CDR3 spells CSSSLQDRGRTEAFF. The CDR3 region has the DNA TGTTCCAGCAGCTTACAAGACAGGGGTAGGACTGAAGCTTTCTTT. The chain has TRBV7-9 and TRBJ1-1, with 8 bases lining up with TRBD1. The CDR3 has 15 residues. Germline V lookup: CDR1 SEHNR, CDR2 FQNEAQ (reference sequence).

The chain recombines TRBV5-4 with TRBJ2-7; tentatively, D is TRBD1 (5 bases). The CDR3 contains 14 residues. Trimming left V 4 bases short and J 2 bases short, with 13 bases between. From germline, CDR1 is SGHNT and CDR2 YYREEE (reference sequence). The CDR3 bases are TGTGCCAGCAGCCCCCAAGGGGTGGCCTACGAGCAGTACTTC. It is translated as CASSPQGVAYEQYF.

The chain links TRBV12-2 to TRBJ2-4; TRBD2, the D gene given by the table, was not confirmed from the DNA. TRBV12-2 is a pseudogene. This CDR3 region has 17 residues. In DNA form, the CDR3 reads TGTGCAAGTCGCTTAACTAGCGGGGGGGCGGGCAAAAACATTCAGTACTTC. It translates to CASRLTSGGAGKNIQYF.

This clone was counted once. CDR3 coding DNA: TGTGCCAGCAGCTGGGGCAGGGCTGTGACCAAAAACATTCAGTACTTC. Its translation is CASSWGRAVTKNIQYF. This chain joins TRBV6-6 and TRBJ2-4, with TRBD1 as a possible D gene (5 bases). CDR3 length: 16 amino acids. V gave up 6 bases and J gave up 2 bases, with 17 bases separating them. Germline CDR1 and CDR2: MNHNY and SVGAGI (reference sequence).

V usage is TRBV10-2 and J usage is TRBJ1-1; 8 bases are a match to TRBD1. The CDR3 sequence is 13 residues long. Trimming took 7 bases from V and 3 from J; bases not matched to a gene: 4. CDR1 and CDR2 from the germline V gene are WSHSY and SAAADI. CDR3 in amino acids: CASNQGAYTEAFF. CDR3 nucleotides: TGCGCCAGCAATCAGGGGGCTTACACTGAAGCTTTCTTT.

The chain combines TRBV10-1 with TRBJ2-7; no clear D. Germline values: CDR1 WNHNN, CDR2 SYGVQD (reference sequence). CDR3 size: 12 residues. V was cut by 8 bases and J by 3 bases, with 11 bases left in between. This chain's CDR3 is CASGGALYEQYF. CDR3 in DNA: TGCGCCAGCGGCGGAGCGCTCTACGAGCAGTACTTC.

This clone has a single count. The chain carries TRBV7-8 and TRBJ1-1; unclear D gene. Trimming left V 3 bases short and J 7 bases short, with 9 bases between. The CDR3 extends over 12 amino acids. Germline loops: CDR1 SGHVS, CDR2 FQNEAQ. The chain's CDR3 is CASSFGVSEAFF. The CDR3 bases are TGTGCCAGCAGCTTCGGGGTCAGTGAAGCTTTCTTT.

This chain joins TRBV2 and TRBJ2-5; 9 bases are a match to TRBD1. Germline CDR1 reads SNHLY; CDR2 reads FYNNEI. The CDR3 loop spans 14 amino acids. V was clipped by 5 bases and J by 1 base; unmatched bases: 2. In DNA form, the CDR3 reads TGTGCCAGCAGTAGGGACAGGGCCCAAGAGACCCAGTACTTC. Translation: CASSRDRAQETQYF.

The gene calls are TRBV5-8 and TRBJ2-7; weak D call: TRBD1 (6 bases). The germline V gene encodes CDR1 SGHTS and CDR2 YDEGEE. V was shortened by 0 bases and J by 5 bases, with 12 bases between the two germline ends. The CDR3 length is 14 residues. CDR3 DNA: TGTGCCAGCAGCTTGGGGGGCTACAGGGACGAGCAGTACTTC. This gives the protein CASSLGGYRDEQYF.

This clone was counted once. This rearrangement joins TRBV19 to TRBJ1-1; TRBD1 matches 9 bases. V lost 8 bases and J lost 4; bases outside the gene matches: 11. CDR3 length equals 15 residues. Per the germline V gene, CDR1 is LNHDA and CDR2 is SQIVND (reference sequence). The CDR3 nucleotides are TGTGCCAGTGAACAGGGGGCCCGTGTCGGCACTGAAGCTTTCTTT. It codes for CASEQGARVGTEAFF.

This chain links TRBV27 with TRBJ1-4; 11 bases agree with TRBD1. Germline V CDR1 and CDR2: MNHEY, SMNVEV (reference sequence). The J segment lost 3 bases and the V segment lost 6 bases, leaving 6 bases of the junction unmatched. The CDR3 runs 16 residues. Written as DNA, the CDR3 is TGTGCCAGCAGCCCGGGACAGGGGGTCGCTAATGAAAAACTGTTTTTT. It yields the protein CASSPGQGVANEKLFF. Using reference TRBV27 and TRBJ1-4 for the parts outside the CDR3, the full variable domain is EAQVTQNPRYLITVTGKKLTVTCSQNMNHEYMSWYRQDPGLGLRQIYYSMNVEVTDKGDVPEGYKVSRKEKRNFPLILESPSPNQTSLYFCASSPGQGVANEKLFFGSGTQLSVL.

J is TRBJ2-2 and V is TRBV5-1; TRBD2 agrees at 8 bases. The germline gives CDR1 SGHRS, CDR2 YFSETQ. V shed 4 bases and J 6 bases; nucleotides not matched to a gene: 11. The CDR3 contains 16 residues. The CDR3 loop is CASSPKSGGDPGELFF. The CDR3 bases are TGCGCCAGCAGCCCGAAATCGGGAGGGGATCCCGGGGAGCTGTTTTTT.

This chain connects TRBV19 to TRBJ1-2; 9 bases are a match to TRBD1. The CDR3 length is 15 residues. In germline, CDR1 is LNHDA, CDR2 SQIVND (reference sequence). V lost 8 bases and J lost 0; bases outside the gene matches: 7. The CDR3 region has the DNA TGTGCCAGTGCTAGAGGACAGGGGACTAACTATGGCTACACCTTC. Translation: CASARGQGTNYGYTF.

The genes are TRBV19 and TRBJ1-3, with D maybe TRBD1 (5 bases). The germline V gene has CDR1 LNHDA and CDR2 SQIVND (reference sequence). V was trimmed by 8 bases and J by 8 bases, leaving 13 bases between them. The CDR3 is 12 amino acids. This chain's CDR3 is CASSQGVDTIYF. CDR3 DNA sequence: TGTGCCAGTTCCCAAGGGGTAGACACCATATATTTT.